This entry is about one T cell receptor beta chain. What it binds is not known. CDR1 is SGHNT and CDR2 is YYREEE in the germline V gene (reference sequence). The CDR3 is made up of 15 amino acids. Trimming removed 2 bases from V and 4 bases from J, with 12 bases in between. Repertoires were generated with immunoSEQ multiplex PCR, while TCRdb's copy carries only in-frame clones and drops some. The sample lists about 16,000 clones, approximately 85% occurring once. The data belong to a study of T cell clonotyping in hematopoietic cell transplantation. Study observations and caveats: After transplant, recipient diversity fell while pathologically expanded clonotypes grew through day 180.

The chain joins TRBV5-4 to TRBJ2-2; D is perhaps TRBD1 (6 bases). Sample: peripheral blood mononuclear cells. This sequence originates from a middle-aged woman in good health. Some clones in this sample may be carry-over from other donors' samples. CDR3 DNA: TGTGCCAGCAGCTTCTCCACAGGGTTCACCGGGGAGCTGTTTTTT. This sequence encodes CASSFSTGFTGELFF.